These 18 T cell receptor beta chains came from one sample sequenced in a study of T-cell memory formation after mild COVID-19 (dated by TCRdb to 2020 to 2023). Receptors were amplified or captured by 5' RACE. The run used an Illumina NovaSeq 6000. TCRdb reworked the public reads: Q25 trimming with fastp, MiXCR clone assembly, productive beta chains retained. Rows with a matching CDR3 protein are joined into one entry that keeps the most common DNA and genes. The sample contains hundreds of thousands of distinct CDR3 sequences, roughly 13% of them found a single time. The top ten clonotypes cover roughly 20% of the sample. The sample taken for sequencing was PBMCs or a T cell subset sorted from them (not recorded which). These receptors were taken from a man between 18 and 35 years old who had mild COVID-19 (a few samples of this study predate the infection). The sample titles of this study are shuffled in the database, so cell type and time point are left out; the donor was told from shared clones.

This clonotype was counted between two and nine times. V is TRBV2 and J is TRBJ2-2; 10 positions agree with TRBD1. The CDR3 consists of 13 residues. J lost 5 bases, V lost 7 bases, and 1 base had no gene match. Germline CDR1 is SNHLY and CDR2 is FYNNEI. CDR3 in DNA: TGTGCCAGCAAGGGACAGGGGACCGGGGAGCTGTTTTTT. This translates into CASKGQGTGELFF.

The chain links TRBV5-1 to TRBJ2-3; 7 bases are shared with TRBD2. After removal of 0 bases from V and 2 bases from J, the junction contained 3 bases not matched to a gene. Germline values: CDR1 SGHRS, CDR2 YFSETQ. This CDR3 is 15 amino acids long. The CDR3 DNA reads TGCGCCAGCAGCTTGGTGCGGGGGAACACAGATACGCAGTATTTT. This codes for CASSLVRGNTDTQYF. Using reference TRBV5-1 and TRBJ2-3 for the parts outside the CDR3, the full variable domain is KAGVTQTPRYLIKTRGQQVTLSCSPISGHRSVSWYQQTPGQGLQFLFEYFSETQRNKGNFPGRFSGRQFSNSRSEMNVSTLELGDSALYLCASSLVRGNTDTQYFGPGTRLTVL.

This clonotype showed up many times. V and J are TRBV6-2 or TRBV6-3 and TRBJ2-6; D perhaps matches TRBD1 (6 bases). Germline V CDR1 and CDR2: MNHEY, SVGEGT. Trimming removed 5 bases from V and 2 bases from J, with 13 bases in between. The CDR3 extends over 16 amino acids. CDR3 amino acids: CASSTTGSTGANVLTF. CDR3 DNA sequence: TGTGCCAGCAGTACTACAGGGTCAACTGGGGCCAACGTCCTGACTTTC.

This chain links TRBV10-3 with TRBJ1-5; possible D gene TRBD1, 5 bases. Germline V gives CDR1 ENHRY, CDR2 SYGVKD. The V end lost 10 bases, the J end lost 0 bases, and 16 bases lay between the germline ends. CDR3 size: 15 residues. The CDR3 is CATTQESYSNQPQHF. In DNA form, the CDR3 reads TGTGCCACCACACAGGAGTCCTATAGCAATCAGCCCCAGCATTTT.

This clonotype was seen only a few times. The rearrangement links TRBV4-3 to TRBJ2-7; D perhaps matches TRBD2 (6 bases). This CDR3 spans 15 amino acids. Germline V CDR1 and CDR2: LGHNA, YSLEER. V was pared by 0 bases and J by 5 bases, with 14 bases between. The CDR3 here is CASSQESGLSDEQYF. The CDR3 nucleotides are TGCGCCAGCAGCCAAGAGTCCGGACTATCGGACGAGCAGTACTTC.

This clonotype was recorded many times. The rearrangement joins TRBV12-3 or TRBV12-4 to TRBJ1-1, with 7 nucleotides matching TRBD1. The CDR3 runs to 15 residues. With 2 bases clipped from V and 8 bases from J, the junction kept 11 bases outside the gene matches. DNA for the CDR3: TGTGCCAGCAGTTTAACTGGGGAGGGACAGAAAGAAGCTTTCTTT. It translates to CASSLTGEGQKEAFF.

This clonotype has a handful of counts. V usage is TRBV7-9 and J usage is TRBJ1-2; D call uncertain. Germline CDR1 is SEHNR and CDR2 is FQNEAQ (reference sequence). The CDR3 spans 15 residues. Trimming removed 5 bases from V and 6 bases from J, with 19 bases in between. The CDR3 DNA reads TGTGCCAGCAGCCCGTGGGCCAGCCCTCCCAATGGCTACACCTTC. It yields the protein CASSPWASPPNGYTF.

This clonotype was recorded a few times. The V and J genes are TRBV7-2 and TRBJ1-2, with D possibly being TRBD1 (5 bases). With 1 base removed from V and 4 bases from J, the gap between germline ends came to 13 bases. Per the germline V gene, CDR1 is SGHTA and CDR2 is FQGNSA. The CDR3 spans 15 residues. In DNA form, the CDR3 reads TGTGCCAGCAGCTTAGTCCAGGGTCGGGGCTATGGCTACACCTTC. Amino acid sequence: CASSLVQGRGYGYTF.

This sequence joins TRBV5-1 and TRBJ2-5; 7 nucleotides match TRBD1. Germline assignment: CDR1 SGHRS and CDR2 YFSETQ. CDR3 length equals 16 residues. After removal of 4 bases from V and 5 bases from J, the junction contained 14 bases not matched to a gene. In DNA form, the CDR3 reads TGCGCCAGCAGCCCGACCCGAGGGACAGCGTGGGAGACCCAGTACTTC. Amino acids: CASSPTRGTAWETQYF.

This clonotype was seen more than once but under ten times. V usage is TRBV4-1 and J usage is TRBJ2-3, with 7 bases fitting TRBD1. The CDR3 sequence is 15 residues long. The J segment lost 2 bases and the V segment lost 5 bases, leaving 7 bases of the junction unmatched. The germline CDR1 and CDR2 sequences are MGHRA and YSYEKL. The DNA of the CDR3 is TGCGCCAGCAGCTCCGGGACAGACTACACAGATACGCAGTATTTT. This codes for CASSSGTDYTDTQYF.

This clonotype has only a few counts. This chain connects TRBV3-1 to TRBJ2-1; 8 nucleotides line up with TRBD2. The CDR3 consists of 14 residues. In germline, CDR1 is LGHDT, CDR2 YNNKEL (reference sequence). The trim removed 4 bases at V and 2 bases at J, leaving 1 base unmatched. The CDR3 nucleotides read TGTGCCAGCAGCCGCGGGGGGCCCTACAATGAGCAGTTCTTC. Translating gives CASSRGGPYNEQFF.

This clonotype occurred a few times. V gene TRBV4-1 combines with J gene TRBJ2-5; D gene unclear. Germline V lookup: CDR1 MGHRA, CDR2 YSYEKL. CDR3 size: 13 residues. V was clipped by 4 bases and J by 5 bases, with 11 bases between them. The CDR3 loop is CASSPPVLETQYF. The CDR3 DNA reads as TGCGCCAGCAGCCCCCCGGTTCTGGAGACCCAGTACTTC.

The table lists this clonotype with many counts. DNA of the CDR3: TGCGCCAGCAGCTTGGAAGGAAGCCCTCAGCCCCAGCATTTT. Translated, it gives CASSLEGSPQPQHF. The J gene is TRBJ1-5, the V gene TRBV5-1; no clear D gene. The CDR3 sequence is 14 residues long. The germline V gene has CDR1 SGHRS and CDR2 YFSETQ. V shed 0 bases and J shed 6 bases, with 10 bases lying between them.

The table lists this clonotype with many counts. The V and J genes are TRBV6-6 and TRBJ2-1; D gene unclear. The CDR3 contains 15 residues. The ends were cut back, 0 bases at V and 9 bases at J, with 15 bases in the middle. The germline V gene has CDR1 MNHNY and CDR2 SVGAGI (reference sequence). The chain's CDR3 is CASSYSTDAEVEQFF. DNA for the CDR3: TGTGCCAGCAGTTACTCCACCGATGCCGAGGTTGAGCAGTTCTTC.

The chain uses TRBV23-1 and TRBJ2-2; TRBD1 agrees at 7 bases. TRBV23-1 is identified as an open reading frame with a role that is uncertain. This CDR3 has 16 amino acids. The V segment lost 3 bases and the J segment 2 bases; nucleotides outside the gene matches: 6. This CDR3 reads CASSQGQGVNTGELFF. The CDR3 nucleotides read TGCGCCAGCAGTCAGGGCCAGGGGGTAAACACCGGGGAGCTGTTTTTT.

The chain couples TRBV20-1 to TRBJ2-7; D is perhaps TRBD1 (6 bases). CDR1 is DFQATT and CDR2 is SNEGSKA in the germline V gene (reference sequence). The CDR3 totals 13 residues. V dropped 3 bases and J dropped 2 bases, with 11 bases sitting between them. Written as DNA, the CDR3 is TGCAGTGCTAGTGTGGGGGCTACCTACGAGCAGTACTTC. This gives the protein CSASVGATYEQYF.

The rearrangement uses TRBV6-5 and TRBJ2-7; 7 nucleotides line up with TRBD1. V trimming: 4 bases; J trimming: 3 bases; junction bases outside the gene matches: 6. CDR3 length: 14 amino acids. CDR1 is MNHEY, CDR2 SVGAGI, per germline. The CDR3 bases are TGTGCCAGCAGTTTCCGGGACAGCATCTACGAGCAGTACTTC. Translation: CASSFRDSIYEQYF.

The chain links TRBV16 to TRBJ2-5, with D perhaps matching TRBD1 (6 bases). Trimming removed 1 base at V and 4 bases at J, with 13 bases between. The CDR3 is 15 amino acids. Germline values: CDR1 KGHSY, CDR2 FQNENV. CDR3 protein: CASSQFTGRAETQYF. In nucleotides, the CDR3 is TGTGCCAGCAGCCAATTTACAGGGAGAGCAGAGACCCAGTACTTC. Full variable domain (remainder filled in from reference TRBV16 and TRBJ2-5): GEEVAQTPKHLVRGEGQKAKLYCAPIKGHSYVFWYQQVLKNEFKFLISFQNENVFDETGMPKERFSAKCLPNSPCSLEIQATKLEDSAVYFCASSQFTGRAETQYFGPGTRLLVL.